Shown below are 13 T cell receptor beta chains from a single sample sequenced in a study of T cells in localized non-small cell lung cancer. Sequencing used immunoSEQ multiplex PCR; TCRdb keeps in-frame clones, though not all of them. The sample gives roughly 70,000 clones, less than 90% of which show up once; just over 20% is in the top ten. The specimen was peripheral blood, collected before any cancer treatment. The receptor set was obtained from a male donor older than 55 with stage III squamous cell lung carcinoma.

This clone was observed a handful of times. The sample carries other DNA sequences with the same CDR3. The chain joins TRBV12-5 to TRBJ2-2; 10 bases are a match to TRBD1. The length of the CDR3 is 15 residues. Germline lookup yields CDR1 LGHNT and CDR2 FRNRAP. J lost 4 bases, V lost 6 bases, and 5 bases had no gene match. For the CDR3, the DNA is TGTGCTAGTGGCAATAGGACAGGGGGCACCGGGGAGCTGTTTTTT. Residues: CASGNRTGGTGELFF.

The V gene is TRBV9, the J gene TRBJ1-4, with TRBD1 identical over 7 bases. This CDR3 contains 17 residues. Germline trimming cut 2 bases from V and 8 bases from J; bases unmatched to any gene: 15. Germline lookup yields CDR1 SGDLS and CDR2 YYNGEE. The CDR3 bases are TGTGCCAGCAGCGTGGGACAGCAGAACCTCCTCCACGAAAAACTGTTTTTT. Translation: CASSVGQQNLLHEKLFF.

The chain joins TRBV28 to TRBJ1-2; weak D call: TRBD1 (5 bases). CDR3 length equals 13 residues. Germline V gene sequence: CDR1 MDHEN, CDR2 SYDVKM. With 3 bases removed from V and 7 bases from J, the gap between germline ends came to 12 bases. The CDR3 loop reads CASSLIQGFGYTF. The CDR3 nucleotides are TGTGCCAGCAGTTTGATCCAGGGATTTGGCTACACCTTC.

The rearrangement joins TRBV6-4 to TRBJ1-5; unclear D gene. Germline CDR1 and CDR2: MRHNA and SNTAGT. The CDR3 contains 14 residues. The V gene lost 5 bases and the J gene lost 5 bases, with 13 bases spanning the gap. Here the CDR3 reads CASSTSLGDQPQHF. CDR3 in DNA: TGTGCCAGCAGTACATCCCTCGGAGATCAGCCCCAGCATTTT.

The V and J genes are TRBV30 and TRBJ2-2; 14 bases map to TRBD2. CDR1 is GTSNPN, CDR2 SVGIG, per germline (reference sequence). V shed 0 bases, J shed 4 bases, and the junction held 7 bases outside the gene matches. The CDR3 consists of 18 residues. CDR3 protein: CAWSVRLAGGPSTGELFF. Here the CDR3 DNA reads TGTGCCTGGAGTGTAAGACTAGCGGGGGGGCCAAGCACCGGGGAGCTGTTTTTT.

V usage is TRBV5-6 and J usage is TRBJ2-2; 12 nucleotides line up with TRBD1. Germline assignment: CDR1 SGHDT and CDR2 YYEEEE. V shed 4 bases, J shed 6 bases, and the junction held 13 bases outside the gene matches. This CDR3 is 18 amino acids long. The CDR3 sequence is CASSLFVKGQGAAGELFF. The CDR3 DNA reads TGTGCCAGCAGCCTTTTTGTCAAGGGACAGGGGGCTGCCGGGGAGCTGTTTTTT. Together with reference TRBV5-6 and TRBJ2-2, the CDR3 gives the full variable domain: DAGVTQSPTHLIKTRGQQVTLRCSPKSGHDTVSWYQQALGQGPQFIFQYYEEEERQRGNFPDRFSGHQFPNYSSELNVNALLLGDSALYLCASSLFVKGQGAAGELFFGEGSRLTVL.

The chain is built from TRBV11-2 and TRBJ2-5, with D possibly matching TRBD2 (7 bases). Looked up from germline, CDR1 is SGHAT and CDR2 is FQNNGV. V lost 3 bases, J lost 4 bases, and 15 bases lay in between. The CDR3 has 15 amino acids. CDR3 in DNA: TGTGCCAGCAGCTTTGGGGTTCGGGGGGCAGAGACCCAGTACTTC. It yields the protein CASSFGVRGAETQYF. Using reference TRBV11-2 and TRBJ2-5 for the parts outside the CDR3, the full variable domain is EAGVAQSPRYKIIEKRQSVAFWCNPISGHATLYWYQQILGQGPKLLIQFQNNGVVDDSQLPKDRFSAERLKGVDSTLKIQPAKLEDSAVYLCASSFGVRGAETQYFGPGTRLLVL.

The J gene is TRBJ2-5, the V gene TRBV20-1; no definite D call. V lost 2 bases, J lost 5 bases, and 6 bases lay in between. This CDR3 comprises 11 residues. The germline V gene encodes CDR1 DFQATT and CDR2 SNEGSKA (reference sequence). Here the CDR3 reads CSARMGETQYF. The CDR3 nucleotides read TGCAGTGCTAGAATGGGGGAGACCCAGTACTTC.

The CDR3 DNA sequence: TGTGCCAGTAGTATGTCGCGGACAGGGGTAGCGGCTGAGCAGTTCTTC. Translated, it gives CASSMSRTGVAAEQFF. V gene TRBV19 combines with J gene TRBJ2-1, with TRBD1 identical over 9 bases. Trimming took 3 bases from V and 9 from J; bases not matched to a gene: 12. This CDR3 contains 16 residues. In germline, CDR1 is LNHDA, CDR2 SQIVND (reference sequence).

The chain is built from TRBV6-1 and TRBJ1-4; D unclear. This CDR3 contains 14 residues. Trimming left V 1 base short and J 5 bases short, with 8 bases between. The germline CDR1 and CDR2 sequences are MNHNS and SASEGT. The CDR3 loop is CASSEGGENEKLFF. The CDR3 region has the DNA TGTGCCAGCAGTGAAGGGGGAGAAAATGAAAAACTGTTTTTT.

This clone was seen a single time. The gene calls are TRBV15 and TRBJ1-3; no reliable D call. The ends were cut back, 5 bases at V and 0 bases at J, with 11 bases in the middle. The CDR3 covers 15 residues. Germline CDR1 and CDR2: LNHNV and YYDKDF (reference sequence). The CDR3 loop is CATSQKVGSGNTIYF. The CDR3, as DNA: TGTGCCACCAGCCAGAAGGTTGGCTCTGGAAACACCATATATTTT.

V usage is TRBV23-1 and J usage is TRBJ1-2, with a weak D call TRBD1 (6 bases). TRBV23-1 has ORF status, its function being uncertain. Trimming removed 6 bases at V and 0 bases at J, with 11 bases between. This CDR3 is 14 amino acids long. CDR3 residues: CASSCRTANYGYTF. In DNA form, the CDR3 reads TGCGCCAGCAGCTGCCGGACAGCTAACTATGGCTACACCTTC.

This clone showed up just once. J is TRBJ2-2 and V is TRBV5-6, with D tentatively TRBD2 (6 bases). Germline loops: CDR1 SGHDT, CDR2 YYEEEE. V was shortened by 5 bases and J by 0 bases, with 14 bases between the two germline ends. CDR3 length: 16 residues. In DNA, the CDR3 is TGTGCCAGCAGTTGGGACTTGGGGGCGAACACCGGGGAGCTGTTTTTT. Amino acid sequence: CASSWDLGANTGELFF.